The clone carrying this T cell receptor beta chain was recorded a few times. Its antigen remains unidentified. Original processing notes: Sequenced samples showed a median of 95,638 TCRs each, with counts running from roughly 23,000 to 700,000. TCRdb ran MiXCR on the RACE reads and lists one entry per CDR3 protein. Here the V and J calls rest on TCRdb's processing, not on the authors' analysis. The sample carries under 130,000 distinct CDR3 sequences, under 40% recorded once. This sample is part of a study of human T cells and chemical hapten exposure. Time point meaning: patch test 3, about 24 weeks after DPC sensitization. Treatment reported: therapeutic diphenylcyclopropenone sensitization with weekly scalp DPC. Blood draws preceded each patch test application. The CDR3 spans 14 residues. The germline gives CDR1 LGHNA, CDR2 YSLEER. V lost 3 bases to trimming and J lost 6 bases, with 15 bases between them.

General study findings and limits: There was no change with DPC sensitization in TCRs above 1 in 1000 frequency.

Sequenced material: whole blood, taken in connection with sensitization to the hapten diphenylcyclopropenone (DPC). The chain uses TRBV4-3 and TRBJ2-7; the D gene is possibly TRBD2 (6 bases). The origin of this receptor is a man between 40 and 49 years old with alopecia areata. Some clones in this sample may be carry-over from other donors' samples. The DNA of the CDR3 is TGCGCCAGCAGCCACGGGACTCGAGGGGCCGAGCAGTACTTC. Protein sequence: CASSHGTRGAEQYF.